This T cell receptor (beta chain) emerged from a study of T cells in tuberculosis. Points from the study as a whole: A GMM-specific repertoire classifier reached about 90% accuracy, AUROC 0.90. GMM-specific TCRs were nearer to active tuberculosis alpha repertoires, suggesting expansion. Active tuberculosis patients had shorter CDR3-alpha; the beta difference was nonsignificant.

The trim removed 0 bases at V and 6 bases at J, leaving 4 bases unmatched. The CDR3 extends over 15 amino acids. Germline V gene sequence: CDR1 MNHEY, CDR2 SVGAGI. The table came from immunoSEQ multiplex PCR; TCRdb's copy has only in-frame clones and leaves some out. Of around 25,000 clones listed, around nine tenths are singletons. Tuberculin skin test and IGRA determined adolescents' latent tuberculosis status at entry. On this clone: Antigen specificity is unknown.

The origin of this receptor is a donor aged 10-29 years with latent tuberculosis or without tuberculosis infection. Some clones in this sample may be carry-over from other donors' samples. The rearrangement joins TRBV6-5 to TRBJ1-1; 10 bases are shared with TRBD1. Sequenced: PBMCs. The CDR3 sequence is CASSYSPTGGSEAFF. The CDR3 DNA reads as TGTGCCAGCAGTTACTCCCCGACAGGGGGCTCTGAAGCTTTCTTT.